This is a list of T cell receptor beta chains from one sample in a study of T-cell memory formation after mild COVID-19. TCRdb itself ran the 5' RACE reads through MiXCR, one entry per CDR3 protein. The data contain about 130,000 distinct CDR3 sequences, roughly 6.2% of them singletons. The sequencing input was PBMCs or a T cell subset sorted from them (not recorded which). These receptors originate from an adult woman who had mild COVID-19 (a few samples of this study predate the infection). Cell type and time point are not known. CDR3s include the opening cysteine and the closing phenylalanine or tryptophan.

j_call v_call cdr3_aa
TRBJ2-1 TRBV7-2 CASRARLAGNEQFF
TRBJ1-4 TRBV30 CAWSTAFNEKLFF
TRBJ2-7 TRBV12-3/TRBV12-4 CASSFRTGLGYEQYF
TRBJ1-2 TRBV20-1 CSASLRHLNYGYTF
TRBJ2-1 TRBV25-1 CASSEGSGLNEQFF
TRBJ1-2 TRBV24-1 CATSGQGRNGYTF
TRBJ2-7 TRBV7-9 CASSLGPDRALSYEQYF
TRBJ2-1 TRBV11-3 CASSLDRLAGVNNEQFF
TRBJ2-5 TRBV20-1 CSGVPFAGGTQETQYF
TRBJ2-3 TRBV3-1 CASSQYDTWRTDTQYF
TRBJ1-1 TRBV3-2 CASSLRPRQPCLGSEAFF
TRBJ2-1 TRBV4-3 CASSQDGRGIEQFF
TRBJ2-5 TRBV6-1 CASSSREGGGQETQYF
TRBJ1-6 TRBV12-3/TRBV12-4 CASSSQGATDNSPLHF
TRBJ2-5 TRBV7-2 CASSLGQGTETQYF
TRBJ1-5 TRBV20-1 CSARMGSGNQPQHF
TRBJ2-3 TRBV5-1 CASSSYKNRDKSTDTQYF
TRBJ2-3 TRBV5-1 CASSPTVDTQYF
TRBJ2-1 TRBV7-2 CASSLTLTSSNEQFF
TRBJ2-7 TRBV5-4 CASSPGRGGPSYEQYF
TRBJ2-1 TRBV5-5 CASRTGTREYNEQFF
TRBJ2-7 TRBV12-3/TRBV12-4 CASSLAGGDYEQYF
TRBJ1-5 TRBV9 CASSVGDSYQPQHF
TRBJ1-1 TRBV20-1 CSARDLLATEAFF
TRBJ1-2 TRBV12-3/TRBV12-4 CASSTTGQAPNYGYTF
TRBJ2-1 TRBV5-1 CASSHSQGRGQFF
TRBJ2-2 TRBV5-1 CASSSVTGSPGELFF
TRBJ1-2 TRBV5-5 CASSAGTGVNYGYTF
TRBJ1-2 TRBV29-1 CTSTGNYGYTF
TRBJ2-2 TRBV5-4 CASSLGFASTNTGELFF
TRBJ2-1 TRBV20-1 CSAKTRKNANNEQFF
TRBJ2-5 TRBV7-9 CASSLVLETQYF
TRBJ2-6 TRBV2 CASSLTSGGSGANVLTF
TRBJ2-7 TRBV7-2 CASSLAGSGSYEQYF
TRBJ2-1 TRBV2 CASSGDSYNEQFF
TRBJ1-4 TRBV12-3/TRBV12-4 CASSPRGNQYEKLFF
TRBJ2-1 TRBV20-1 CSVGDLGPYNEQFF
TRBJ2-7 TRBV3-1 CASSQRMYGGSAEQYF
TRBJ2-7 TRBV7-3 CASSLTDGHEQYF
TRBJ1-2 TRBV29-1 CSVETGRFGGYTF
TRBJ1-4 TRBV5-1 CASSPGGGFGEKLFF
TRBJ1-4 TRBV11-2 CASRGGPRRGHTFNEKLFF
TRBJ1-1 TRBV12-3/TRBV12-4 CASSSTLDRGRGRDTEAFF
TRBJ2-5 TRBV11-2 CASSLAGGKETQYF
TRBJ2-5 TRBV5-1 CASRRGTGEEETQYF
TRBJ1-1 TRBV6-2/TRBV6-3 CASSSPGLSNTEAFF
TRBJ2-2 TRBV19 CASSIGAGTGELFF
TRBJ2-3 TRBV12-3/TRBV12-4 CASSSGGEWDTQYF
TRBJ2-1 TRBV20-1 CIARRADLYNEQFF
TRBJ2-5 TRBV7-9 CASRSGAGAQYF